The entry below describes one TCR beta chain. The antigen remains unidentified. This specimen comes from a study of identical twins. TCRdb itself ran the 5' RACE reads through MiXCR, one entry per CDR3 protein. The table includes 1.5 million or so distinct CDR3 sequences, 32% detected once. Trimming took off 4 bases at V and 2 bases at J, with 16 bases between the two ends. Per the germline V gene, CDR1 is SGHDN and CDR2 is FVKESK. The CDR3 runs 16 residues. General study results and limits: The analysis was cross-sectional rather than longitudinal within donors.

The sequenced sample consisted of cord blood. V and J are TRBV14 and TRBJ2-3; D remains unclear. This receptor was taken from a newborn girl in good health. As DNA, the CDR3 is TGTGCCAGCAGCCTGCGACGCAGTGCCCTCACAGATACGCAGTATTTT. It encodes CASSLRRSALTDTQYF.